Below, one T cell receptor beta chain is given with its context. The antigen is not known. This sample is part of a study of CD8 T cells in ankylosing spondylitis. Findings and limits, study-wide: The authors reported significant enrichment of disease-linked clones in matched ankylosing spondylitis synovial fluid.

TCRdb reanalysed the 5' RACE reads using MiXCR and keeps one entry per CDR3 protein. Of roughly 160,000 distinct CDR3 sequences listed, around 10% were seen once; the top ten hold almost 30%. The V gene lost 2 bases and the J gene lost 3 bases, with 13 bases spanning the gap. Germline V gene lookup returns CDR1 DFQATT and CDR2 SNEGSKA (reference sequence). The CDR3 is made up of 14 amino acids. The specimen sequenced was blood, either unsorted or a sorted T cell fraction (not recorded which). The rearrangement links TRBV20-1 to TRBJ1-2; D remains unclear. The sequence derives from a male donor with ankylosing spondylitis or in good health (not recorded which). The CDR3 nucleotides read TGCAGTGCTAGAAGGTTGCAGAATTACTATGGCTACACCTTC. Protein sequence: CSARRLQNYYGYTF.